Sequencing of this TCR beta chain was carried out in a study of T cells in Graves' hyperthyroidism and ophthalmopathy. Study overall: Blood was drawn when the patient was first diagnosed and still untreated. Study conclusions and caveats: Separation of ophthalmopathy from stable hyperthyroidism was achieved by a 13 V-J model.

About this clonotype: Its antigen is currently unknown.

V was trimmed by 8 bases and J by 5 bases, leaving 15 bases between them. This CDR3 comprises 14 residues. Looked up from germline, CDR1 is LNHDA and CDR2 is SQIVND (reference sequence). Subjects with ophthalmopathy showed a Clinical Activity Score no lower than 3, a NOSPECS grade no lower than 4, and a duration shorter than 3 months. The study left out patients who had uncontrolled infection, other autoimmune disease, pregnancy or lactation. Amplified regions were TCR beta CDR3 sequences from RNA transcripts. Carried out on the TCR CDR3, a first-round RT-PCR used the HTBI primer set. TCRdb processed the multiplex PCR reads anew with MiXCR; each CDR3 protein has one entry. This table holds hundreds of thousands of distinct CDR3 sequences, about 16% found once.

The sequence derives from a woman in her thirties or forties with Graves' ophthalmopathy. The chain links TRBV19 to TRBJ2-2; D perhaps matches TRBD1 (6 bases). Sequencing was done on a sample of blood. The CDR3, as DNA: TGTGCCAGTGAGGATACAGGGACGACCGGGGAGCTGTTTTTT. Encoded protein: CASEDTGTTGELFF. Full variable domain (outside the CDR3, taken from reference TRBV19 and TRBJ2-2): DGGITQSPKYLFRKEGQNVTLSCEQNLNHDAMYWYRQDPGQGLRLIYYSQIVNDFQKGDIAEGYSVSREKKESFPLTVTSAQKNPTAFYLCASEDTGTTGELFFGEGSRLTVL.